This TCR beta chain was captured by sequencing in a study of cytomegalovirus exposure and HLA in healthy donors. Overall study results and limits: Reports showed the classifier diagnosing cytomegalovirus status with high specificity and sensitivity. The TCR clusters that emerged in the first cohort tended, a later analysis found, to co-occur in the 120 validation repertoires. Rarity characterized most TCR sequences, yet some public TCRs appeared in many donors.

The V and J ends lost 4 bases and 5 bases, in that order; junction bases with no gene match: 20. CDR3 length equals 20 residues. CDR1 MNHEY and CDR2 SMNVEV come from the germline V gene (reference sequence). Comment on this clone: Its antigen is currently unknown.

Profiled with immunoSEQ multiplex PCR; TCRdb holds only in-frame clones, not every one. The repertoire includes about 130,000 clones, around nine tenths of them detected once, and around 1.5% sits in the top ten. The specimen sequenced was PBMCs. V and J are TRBV27 and TRBJ2-5; 12 bases agree with TRBD2. The receptor's source is a young man in good health and CMV-seronegative. The CDR3 DNA is TGTGCCAGCAGTTCGATTACATCCATGACTAGCGGGAGACTTTGGGAGACCCAGTACTTC. Translated, it gives CASSSITSMTSGRLWETQYF.